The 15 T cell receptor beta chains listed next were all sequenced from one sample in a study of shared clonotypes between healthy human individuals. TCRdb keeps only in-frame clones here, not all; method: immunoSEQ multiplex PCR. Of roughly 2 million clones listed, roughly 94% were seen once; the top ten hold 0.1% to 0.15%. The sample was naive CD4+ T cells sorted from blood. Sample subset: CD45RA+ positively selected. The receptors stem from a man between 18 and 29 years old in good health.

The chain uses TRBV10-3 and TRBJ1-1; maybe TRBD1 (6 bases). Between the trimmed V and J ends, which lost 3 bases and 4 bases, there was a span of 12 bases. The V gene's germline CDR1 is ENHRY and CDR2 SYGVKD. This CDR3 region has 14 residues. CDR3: CAISEGGYGTEAFF. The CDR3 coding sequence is TGTGCCATCAGTGAAGGGGGATACGGCACTGAAGCTTTCTTT.

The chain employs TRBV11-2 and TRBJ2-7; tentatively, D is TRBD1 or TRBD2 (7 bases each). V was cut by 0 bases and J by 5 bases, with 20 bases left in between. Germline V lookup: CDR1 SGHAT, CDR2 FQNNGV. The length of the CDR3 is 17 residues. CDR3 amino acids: CASSLDGGTARIDEQYF. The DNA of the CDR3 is TGTGCCAGCAGCTTAGACGGGGGGACAGCTCGGATTGACGAGCAGTACTTC.

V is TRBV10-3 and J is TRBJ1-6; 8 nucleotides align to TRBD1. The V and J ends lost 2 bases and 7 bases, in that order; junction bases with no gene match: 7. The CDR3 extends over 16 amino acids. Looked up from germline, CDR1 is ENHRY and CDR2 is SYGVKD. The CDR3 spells CAISEMLTGVNSPLHF. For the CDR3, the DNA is TGTGCCATCAGTGAGATGCTGACAGGGGTCAATTCACCCCTCCACTTT.

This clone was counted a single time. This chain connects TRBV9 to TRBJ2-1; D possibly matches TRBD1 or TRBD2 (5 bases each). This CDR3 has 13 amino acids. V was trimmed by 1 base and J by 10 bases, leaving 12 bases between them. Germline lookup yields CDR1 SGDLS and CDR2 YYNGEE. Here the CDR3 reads CASSVRDGDEQFF. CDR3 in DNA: TGTGCCAGCAGCGTACGTGACGGGGACGAGCAGTTCTTC.

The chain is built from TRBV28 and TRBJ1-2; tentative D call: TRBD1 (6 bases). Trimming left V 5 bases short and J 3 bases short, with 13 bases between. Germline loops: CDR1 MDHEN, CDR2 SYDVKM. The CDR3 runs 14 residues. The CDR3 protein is CASSPPYRDYGYTF. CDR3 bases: TGTGCCAGCAGTCCACCGTACAGGGACTATGGCTACACCTTC.

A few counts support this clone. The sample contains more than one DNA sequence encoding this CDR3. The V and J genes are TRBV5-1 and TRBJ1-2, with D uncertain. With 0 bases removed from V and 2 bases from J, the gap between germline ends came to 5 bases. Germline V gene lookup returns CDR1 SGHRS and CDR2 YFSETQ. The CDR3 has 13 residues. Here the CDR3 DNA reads TGCGCCAGCAGCTTGGGGGAGAACTATGGCTACACCTTC. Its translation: CASSLGENYGYTF.

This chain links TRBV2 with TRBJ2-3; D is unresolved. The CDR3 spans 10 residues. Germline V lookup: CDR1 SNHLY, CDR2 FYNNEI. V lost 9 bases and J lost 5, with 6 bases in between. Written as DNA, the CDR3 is TGTGCCAGTGGTAGAGATACGCAGTATTTT. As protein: CASGRDTQYF.

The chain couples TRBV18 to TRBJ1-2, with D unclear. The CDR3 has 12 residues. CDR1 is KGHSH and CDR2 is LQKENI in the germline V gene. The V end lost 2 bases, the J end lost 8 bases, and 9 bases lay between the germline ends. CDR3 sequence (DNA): TGTGCCAGCTCACCATTGGTTGGGGGCTACACCTTC. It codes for CASSPLVGGYTF.

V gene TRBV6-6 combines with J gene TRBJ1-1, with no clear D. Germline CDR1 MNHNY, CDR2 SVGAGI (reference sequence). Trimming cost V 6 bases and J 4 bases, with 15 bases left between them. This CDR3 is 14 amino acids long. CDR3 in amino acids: CASSPHPSVTEAFF. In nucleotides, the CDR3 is TGTGCCAGCAGCCCTCACCCGAGCGTCACTGAAGCTTTCTTT.

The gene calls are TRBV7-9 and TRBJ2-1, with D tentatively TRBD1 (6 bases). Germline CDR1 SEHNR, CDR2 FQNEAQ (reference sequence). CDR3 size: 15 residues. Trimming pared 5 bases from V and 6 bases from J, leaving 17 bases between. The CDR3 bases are TGTGCCAGCAGCGCCCGGACAGATACATCCAATGAGCAGTTCTTC. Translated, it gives CASSARTDTSNEQFF.

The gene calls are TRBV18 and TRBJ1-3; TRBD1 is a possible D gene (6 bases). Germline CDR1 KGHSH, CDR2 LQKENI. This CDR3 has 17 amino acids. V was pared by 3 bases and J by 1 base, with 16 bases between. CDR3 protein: CASSPARTAESGNTIYF. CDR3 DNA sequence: TGTGCCAGCTCACCGGCGAGGACAGCCGAGTCTGGAAACACCATATATTTT.

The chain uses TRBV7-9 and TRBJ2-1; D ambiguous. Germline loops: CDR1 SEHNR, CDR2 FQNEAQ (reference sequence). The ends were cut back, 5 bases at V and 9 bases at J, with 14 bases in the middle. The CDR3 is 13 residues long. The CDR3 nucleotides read TGTGCCAGCAGCCGCCTCGGGCGTTTTGAGCAGTTCTTC. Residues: CASSRLGRFEQFF.

CDR3 bases: TGTGCCAGCAGTTGGGGGACAGGGGGCACCCAGTACTTC. It yields the protein CASSWGTGGTQYF. The rearrangement joins TRBV27 to TRBJ2-5, with 12 bases fitting TRBD1. CDR1 and CDR2 (germline): MNHEY, SMNVEV (reference sequence). After removal of 4 bases from V and 8 bases from J, the junction contained 2 bases not matched to a gene. This CDR3 comprises 13 residues.

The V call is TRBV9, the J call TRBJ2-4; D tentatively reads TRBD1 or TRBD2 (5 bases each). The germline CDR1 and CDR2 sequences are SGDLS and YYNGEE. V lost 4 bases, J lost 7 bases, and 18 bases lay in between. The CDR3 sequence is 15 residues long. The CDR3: CASSPTREGPNIQYF. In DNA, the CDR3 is TGTGCCAGCAGCCCTACCCGTGAGGGACCTAACATTCAGTACTTC.

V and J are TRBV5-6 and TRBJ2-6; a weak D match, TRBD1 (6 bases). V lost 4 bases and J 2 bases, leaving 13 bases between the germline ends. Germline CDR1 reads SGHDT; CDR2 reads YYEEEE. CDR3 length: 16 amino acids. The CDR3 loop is CASSASSGAGANVLTF. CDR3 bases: TGTGCCAGCAGCGCGAGCTCAGGGGCTGGGGCCAACGTCCTGACTTTC.